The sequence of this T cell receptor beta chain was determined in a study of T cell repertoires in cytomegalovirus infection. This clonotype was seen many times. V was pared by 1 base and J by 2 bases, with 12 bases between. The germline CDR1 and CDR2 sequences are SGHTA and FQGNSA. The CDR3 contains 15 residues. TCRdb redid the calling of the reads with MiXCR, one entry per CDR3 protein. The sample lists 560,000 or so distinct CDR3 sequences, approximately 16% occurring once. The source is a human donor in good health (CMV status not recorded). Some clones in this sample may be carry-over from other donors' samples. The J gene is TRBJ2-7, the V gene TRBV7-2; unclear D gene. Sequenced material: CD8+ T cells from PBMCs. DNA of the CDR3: TGTGCCAGCAGCTTAGATGGGTGGAACCCCTACGAGCAGTACTTC. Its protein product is CASSLDGWNPYEQYF.